The rows below give T cell receptor beta chains drawn from one sample of a study of blood T cell repertoires in COVID-19. Assay used: immunoSEQ multiplex PCR; TCRdb lists only in-frame clones, some missing. The table includes about 49,000 clones, around 82% detected once. The source material was peripheral blood. The receptor set was obtained from a human donor in a cohort sampled during active COVID-19. The CDR3 runs from the conserved cysteine through the conserved F or W. D genes are given only for firm matches. Only part of the rows carry a size: once, few, many, or a class if the clone is expanded.

clone_size: -; v_call: TRBV11-2; j_call: TRBJ2-7; d_call: TRBD1; cdr3_nt: TGTGCCAGCAGCTCGGTCCGGGACAGGGTCAACGAGCAGTACTTC; cdr3_aa: CASSSVRDRVNEQYF
clone_size: few; v_call: TRBV7-8; j_call: TRBJ1-2; d_call: TRBD1; cdr3_nt: TGTGCCAGCAGCTTAGTTCCAGGGACAGGCAAAGCAGGCTACACCTTC; cdr3_aa: CASSLVPGTGKAGYTF
clone_size: -; v_call: TRBV9; j_call: TRBJ2-3; d_call: -; cdr3_nt: TGTGCCAGCAGCCCTGAAAGCCCAGATACGCAGTATTTT; cdr3_aa: CASSPESPDTQYF
clone_size: -; v_call: TRBV6-5; j_call: TRBJ2-2; d_call: TRBD2; cdr3_nt: TGTGCCAGCAGGACTAGCTCCACCGGGGAGCTGTTTTTT; cdr3_aa: CASRTSSTGELFF
clone_size: -; v_call: TRBV28; j_call: TRBJ2-7; d_call: TRBD1; cdr3_nt: TGTGCCAGCAGATCGCCAGGGGGCCGGTACGAGCAGTACTTC; cdr3_aa: CASRSPGGRYEQYF
clone_size: -; v_call: TRBV14; j_call: TRBJ2-2; d_call: TRBD1; cdr3_nt: TGTGCCAGCAGCCTCGCGGTAGGGACAGGGATCCTCGGGGAGCTGTTTTTT; cdr3_aa: CASSLAVGTGILGELFF
clone_size: -; v_call: TRBV5-1; j_call: TRBJ2-7; d_call: -; cdr3_nt: TGCGCCAGCAGATGGCAGGTAAGCTCCTACGAGCAGTACTTC; cdr3_aa: CASRWQVSSYEQYF
clone_size: -; v_call: TRBV30; j_call: TRBJ1-5; d_call: TRBD1; cdr3_nt: TGTGCCTGGAGGGACAGGGATTGGTTTCAGCCCCAGCATTTT; cdr3_aa: CAWRDRDWFQPQHF
clone_size: -; v_call: TRBV5-4; j_call: TRBJ2-7; d_call: TRBD2; cdr3_nt: TGTGCCAGCAGCCGCAGCGGGAACCACCCCTACGAGCAGTACTTC; cdr3_aa: CASSRSGNHPYEQYF
clone_size: -; v_call: TRBV4-1; j_call: TRBJ1-1; d_call: -; cdr3_nt: TGCGCCAGCAGCAACGAAGGGGGTTACACTGAAGCTTTCTTT; cdr3_aa: CASSNEGGYTEAFF
clone_size: -; v_call: TRBV12-3/TRBV12-4; j_call: TRBJ2-7; d_call: TRBD1; cdr3_nt: TGTGCCAGCAGTACCACAGGGGTGAGGGAGCAGTACTTC; cdr3_aa: CASSTTGVREQYF
clone_size: -; v_call: TRBV7-2; j_call: TRBJ2-2; d_call: TRBD2; cdr3_nt: TGTGCCAGCAGCTTAGCGTTCAGCGGGAGAGGGTCCCCCGGGGAGCTGTTTTTT; cdr3_aa: CASSLAFSGRGSPGELFF
clone_size: -; v_call: TRBV3-1/TRBV3-2; j_call: TRBJ1-1; d_call: -; cdr3_nt: TGTGCCAGCAGCCAAGCGTGGGCGAACACTGAAGCTTTCTTT; cdr3_aa: CASSQAWANTEAFF
clone_size: -; v_call: TRBV13; j_call: TRBJ2-7; d_call: -; cdr3_nt: TGTGCCAGCAGCTTTGATAAACACGTCTACGAGCAGTACTTC; cdr3_aa: CASSFDKHVYEQYF